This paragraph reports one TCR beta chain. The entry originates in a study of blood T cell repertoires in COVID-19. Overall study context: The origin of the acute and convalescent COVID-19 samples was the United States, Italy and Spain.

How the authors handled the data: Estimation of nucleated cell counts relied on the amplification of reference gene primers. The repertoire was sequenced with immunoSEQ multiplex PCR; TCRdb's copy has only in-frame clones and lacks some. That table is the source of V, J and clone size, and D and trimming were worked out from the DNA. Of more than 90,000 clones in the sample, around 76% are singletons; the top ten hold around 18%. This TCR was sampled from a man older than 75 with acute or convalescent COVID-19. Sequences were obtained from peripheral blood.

CDR3 coding DNA: TGTGCCAGCAGGGACACAGACAGGAGGACTGAAGCTTTCTTT. This sequence encodes CASRDTDRRTEAFF. The rearrangement links TRBV6-4 to TRBJ1-1; D might be TRBD1 (6 bases). The germline gives CDR1 MRHNA, CDR2 SNTAGT. The V end was cut by 6 bases, the J end by 5 bases, with 16 bases between. The CDR3 loop spans 14 amino acids.